Reported below is one TCR beta chain. The entry originates in a study of blood T cell repertoires in COVID-19. In the study overall: T cells, B-cell-depleted T cells, or PBMCs supplied cDNA or gDNA.

In the study's own analysis: Amplification of reference gene primers was used by the study to estimate nucleated cell counts. Only in-frame clones appear in the TCRdb table, and some are missing; sequencing was by immunoSEQ multiplex PCR. V and J calls and clone size come straight from that table; D and trimming were deduced from the DNA. This table has approximately 250,000 clones, around nine tenths appearing once. Trimming took 5 bases from V and 8 from J; bases not matched to a gene: 9. The CDR3 totals 14 residues. Germline loops: CDR1 SGHTA, CDR2 FQGTGA. This receptor was identified in a woman aged 55-70 years in a cohort exposed to, infected with or recovered from COVID-19 (not recorded which). Sequencing was done on a sample of PBMCs or T cells enriched from blood (not recorded which). This chain connects TRBV7-3 to TRBJ1-2; 9 bases are shared with TRBD1. The CDR3 DNA is TGTGCCAGCAGCCAGAGGGGACAGGGTGGCGGCTACACCTTC. Residues: CASSQRGQGGGYTF.